These T cell receptor beta chains were read from a single sample in a study of blood T cells in healthy people across ages. TCRdb called the 5' RACE reads again in MiXCR, with one record for every CDR3 protein. The data hold 800,000 or so distinct CDR3 sequences, with 46% observed a single time. Sequenced material: blood. The receptor set was obtained from an older man in good health. Each CDR3 is given with its conserved first and last residue. A D gene is named only where the DNA matches it firmly. Clone size appears in some rows only: once, few, many, or a class for an expanded clone.

d_call: -; clone_size: -; v_call: TRBV30; j_call: TRBJ2-7; cdr3_length: 13; cdr3_nt: TGTGCCTGGGTGGGGAGTAGCGTATACGAGCAGTACTTC; cdr3_aa: CAWVGSSVYEQYF
d_call: -; clone_size: -; v_call: TRBV5-1; j_call: TRBJ2-1; cdr3_length: 14; cdr3_nt: TGCGCCAGCAGCTCCGGTGGGGGGGCCTATGAGCAGTTCTTC; cdr3_aa: CASSSGGGAYEQFF
d_call: TRBD2; clone_size: -; v_call: TRBV7-8; j_call: TRBJ2-7; cdr3_length: 15; cdr3_nt: TGTGCCAGCAGCTTACGCGGGGGTTTCTCCTACGGGCAGTACTTC; cdr3_aa: CASSLRGGFSYGQYF
d_call: TRBD2; clone_size: few; v_call: TRBV12-3/TRBV12-4; j_call: TRBJ2-5; cdr3_length: 15; cdr3_nt: TGTGCCAGCAGTTTAAGACTAGCGGCAGAAGAGACCCAGTACTTC; cdr3_aa: CASSLRLAAEETQYF
d_call: -; clone_size: -; v_call: TRBV5-5; j_call: TRBJ2-3; cdr3_length: 14; cdr3_nt: TGTGCCAGCAAAAGAGAGATTTCCACAGATACGCAGTATTTT; cdr3_aa: CASKREISTDTQYF
d_call: TRBD2; clone_size: few; v_call: TRBV20-1; j_call: TRBJ2-3; cdr3_length: 11; cdr3_nt: TGCAGTGCTAGGCGGGAGTCGACGCAGTATTTT; cdr3_aa: CSARRESTQYF
d_call: -; clone_size: -; v_call: TRBV19; j_call: TRBJ1-2; cdr3_length: 14; cdr3_nt: TGTGCCAGTAGTATCCGGGACCTAGCTTCTGGCTACACCTTC; cdr3_aa: CASSIRDLASGYTF
d_call: -; clone_size: -; v_call: TRBV6-1; j_call: TRBJ1-6; cdr3_length: 16; cdr3_nt: TGTGCCAGCAGTGAGGTGGCAGGCCTGTTAAATTCACCCCTCCACTTT; cdr3_aa: CASSEVAGLLNSPLHF
d_call: -; clone_size: -; v_call: TRBV21-1; j_call: TRBJ2-7; cdr3_length: 14; cdr3_nt: TGTGCCAGCAGCAAAAGGTGGCATCGGGACCCGGAGTACTTC; cdr3_aa: CASSKRWHRDPEYF
d_call: -; clone_size: -; v_call: TRBV6-6; j_call: TRBJ2-1; cdr3_length: 15; cdr3_nt: TGTGCCAGCAGTAGCCTGAGCGCGGGAATGGGGGAGCAGTTCTTC; cdr3_aa: CASSSLSAGMGEQFF
d_call: TRBD2; clone_size: once; v_call: TRBV7-2; j_call: TRBJ2-1; cdr3_length: 16; cdr3_nt: TGTGCCAGCAGTGCGGAGCTAGCGGGGCCCTACAATGAGCAGTTCTTC; cdr3_aa: CASSAELAGPYNEQFF
d_call: TRBD1; clone_size: few; v_call: TRBV7-2; j_call: TRBJ2-7; cdr3_length: 14; cdr3_nt: TGTGCCAGCAGCCCGCTAAGACAGGGCCACGAGCAGTACTTC; cdr3_aa: CASSPLRQGHEQYF
d_call: -; clone_size: -; v_call: TRBV11-3; j_call: TRBJ2-3; cdr3_length: 14; cdr3_nt: TGTGCCAGCAGCTTAATGGTTGCCACAGATACGCAGTATTTT; cdr3_aa: CASSLMVATDTQYF
d_call: -; clone_size: many; v_call: TRBV7-3; j_call: TRBJ2-7; cdr3_length: 13; cdr3_nt: TGTGCCAGCAGCTTAAGTGCTGGCGGCGAGCAGTACTTC; cdr3_aa: CASSLSAGGEQYF
d_call: TRBD1; clone_size: few; v_call: TRBV2; j_call: TRBJ1-6; cdr3_length: 16; cdr3_nt: TGTGCCAGCAGTGAAACCTGGGACAGGGCTGATTCACCCCTCCACTTT; cdr3_aa: CASSETWDRADSPLHF
d_call: -; clone_size: many; v_call: TRBV29-1; j_call: TRBJ2-3; cdr3_length: 13; cdr3_nt: TGCAGCGCCCTTGGGGTGGGCACAGATACGCAGTATTTT; cdr3_aa: CSALGVGTDTQYF
d_call: -; clone_size: -; v_call: TRBV20-1; j_call: TRBJ1-2; cdr3_length: 13; cdr3_nt: TGCAGTGCTTCCCCGACAGCTAACTATGGCTACACCTTC; cdr3_aa: CSASPTANYGYTF
d_call: -; clone_size: -; v_call: TRBV29-1; j_call: TRBJ1-1; cdr3_length: 13; cdr3_nt: TGCAGCGTTTCCCAGGACGGGAACACTGAAGCTTTCTTT; cdr3_aa: CSVSQDGNTEAFF
d_call: -; clone_size: -; v_call: TRBV14; j_call: TRBJ2-3; cdr3_length: 18; cdr3_nt: TGTGCCAGCAGCCAATTGCCCTGGGCTCACTCTAGCACAGATACGCAGTATTTT; cdr3_aa: CASSQLPWAHSSTDTQYF
d_call: -; clone_size: few; v_call: TRBV7-2; j_call: TRBJ2-7; cdr3_length: 16; cdr3_nt: TGTGCCAGCAGCATAGCCCGGACCCCCGTCCTGGGCGAGCAGTACTTC; cdr3_aa: CASSIARTPVLGEQYF
d_call: -; clone_size: once; v_call: TRBV9; j_call: TRBJ2-1; cdr3_length: 17; cdr3_nt: TGTGCCAGCAGCGTAGTGATAGGACGGGAGTCACAGGATGAGCAGTTCTTC; cdr3_aa: CASSVVIGRESQDEQFF
d_call: TRBD2; clone_size: few; v_call: TRBV3-1; j_call: TRBJ2-7; cdr3_length: 15; cdr3_nt: TGTGCCAGCAGCCACCCACTAGCGGGAGCCTACGAGCAGTACTTC; cdr3_aa: CASSHPLAGAYEQYF
d_call: -; clone_size: -; v_call: TRBV4-1; j_call: TRBJ2-7; cdr3_length: 17; cdr3_nt: TGCGCCAGCAGCCTCACCCGCGGCGGACTTAACTCCTACGAGCAGTACTTC; cdr3_aa: CASSLTRGGLNSYEQYF
d_call: -; clone_size: few; v_call: TRBV20-1; j_call: TRBJ1-1; cdr3_length: 15; cdr3_nt: TGCAGTGCTAGAGAGTTCCCAATTGGGGACACTGAAGCTTTCTTT; cdr3_aa: CSAREFPIGDTEAFF
d_call: TRBD2; clone_size: -; v_call: TRBV7-3; j_call: TRBJ2-1; cdr3_length: 14; cdr3_nt: TGTGCCAGCAGTTCGCGGACTGGGGGAGGGGAGCAGTTCTTC; cdr3_aa: CASSSRTGGGEQFF
d_call: TRBD1; clone_size: -; v_call: TRBV27; j_call: TRBJ2-2; cdr3_length: 15; cdr3_nt: TGTGCCAGCAGTTGGGCACAGGGGCACACCGGGGAGCTGTTTTTT; cdr3_aa: CASSWAQGHTGELFF
d_call: -; clone_size: once; v_call: TRBV29-1; j_call: TRBJ2-7; cdr3_length: 12; cdr3_nt: TGCAGTGGAGGGGGAACCTCCTACGAGCAGTACTTC; cdr3_aa: CSGGGTSYEQYF
d_call: TRBD1; clone_size: few; v_call: TRBV7-9; j_call: TRBJ1-1; cdr3_length: 13; cdr3_nt: TGTGCCAGCAGCGCTAGCAGGGGGACTGAAGCTTTCTTT; cdr3_aa: CASSASRGTEAFF
d_call: TRBD1; clone_size: -; v_call: TRBV25-1; j_call: TRBJ1-2; cdr3_length: 16; cdr3_nt: TGTGCCAGCAGTGAGGACAGGGTAGTATCGAACTATGGCTACACCTTC; cdr3_aa: CASSEDRVVSNYGYTF
d_call: -; clone_size: few; v_call: TRBV7-3; j_call: TRBJ1-2; cdr3_length: 15; cdr3_nt: TGTGCCAGCAGCTTAAACTCCGGGGGGCGCGATGGCTACACCTTC; cdr3_aa: CASSLNSGGRDGYTF
d_call: -; clone_size: -; v_call: TRBV5-6; j_call: TRBJ1-5; cdr3_length: 17; cdr3_nt: TGTGCCAGCAGCTTTCGGCACGACGCGATGGGCAATCGGCCCCAGCATTTT; cdr3_aa: CASSFRHDAMGNRPQHF
d_call: TRBD1; clone_size: -; v_call: TRBV6-1; j_call: TRBJ1-1; cdr3_length: 15; cdr3_nt: TGTGCCAGCAGTGAAGATGGGACAGCGATCACTGAAGCTTTCTTT; cdr3_aa: CASSEDGTAITEAFF